The 12 T cell receptor beta chains below were found in one sample sequenced in a study of early stage breast cancer tumors. Data came from immunoSEQ multiplex PCR; TCRdb stores just in-frame clones and leaves some out. The sample records roughly 30,000 clones, 80% being singletons. Sample: blood. All receptors come from a person aged 55 to 70 with breast cancer.

V gene TRBV11-3 combines with J gene TRBJ2-3; 8 nucleotides match TRBD1. The ends lost 1 base at V and 6 bases at J; junction bases unmatched: 3. Germline-derived CDR1 and CDR2 are SGHNT and YENEEA. This CDR3 is 14 amino acids long. The CDR3 sequence: CASSLGQGADTQYF. CDR3 nucleotides: TGTGCCAGCAGCTTAGGGCAGGGGGCGGATACGCAGTATTTT.

The CDR3: CATRDRDRGYEQYF. CDR3 coding DNA: TGTGCCACCAGAGACCGGGACAGGGGCTACGAGCAGTACTTC. The J gene is TRBJ2-7, the V gene TRBV5-4; 10 bases map to TRBD1. The CDR3 covers 14 residues. Trimming took 9 bases from V and 3 from J; bases not matched to a gene: 9. CDR1 and CDR2 from the germline V gene are SGHNT and YYREEE (reference sequence).

V and J are TRBV5-1 and TRBJ2-1, with D tentatively TRBD2 (5 bases). Germline V CDR1 and CDR2: SGHRS, YFSETQ. The V gene lost 5 bases and the J gene lost 4 bases, with 13 bases spanning the gap. The CDR3 consists of 14 residues. The CDR3 DNA follows: TGCGCCAGCAGGGTCCTAGCTCTGTACAATGAGCAGTTCTTC. The encoded protein is CASRVLALYNEQFF.

The chain recombines TRBV20-1 with TRBJ2-1; D uncertain. Germline V gives CDR1 DFQATT, CDR2 SNEGSKA (reference sequence). There are 11 residues in the CDR3. The V end was cut by 5 bases, the J end by 7 bases, with 9 bases between. DNA of the CDR3: TGCAGTGCTCTCTATTATAATGAGCAGTTCTTC. Translated, it gives CSALYYNEQFF.

The rearrangement uses TRBV6-6 and TRBJ1-1; tentatively, D is TRBD1 (5 bases). The CDR3 totals 14 residues. CDR1 is MNHNY, CDR2 SVGAGI, per germline (reference sequence). V was trimmed by 0 bases and J by 7 bases, leaving 12 bases between them. In nucleotides, the CDR3 is TGTGCCAGCAGTTACTCCCGACAGTTTAATGAAGCTTTCTTT. Protein product: CASSYSRQFNEAFF.

This clone was detected only once. The chain links TRBV7-9 to TRBJ2-5, with 14 bases aligning to TRBD2. This CDR3 is 16 amino acids long. Germline assignment: CDR1 SEHNR and CDR2 FQNEAQ (reference sequence). V gave up 6 bases and J gave up 5 bases; unmatched junction bases: 8. The CDR3 nucleotides read TGTGCCAGCAGTTTGCCGGGACTAGCGGGAGTCGAGACCCAGTACTTC. It is translated as CASSLPGLAGVETQYF.

The V and J genes are TRBV9 and TRBJ1-2; tentative D call: TRBD1 (5 bases). CDR3 length: 13 residues. The V end was cut by 0 bases, the J end by 8 bases, with 11 bases between. The germline V gene has CDR1 SGDLS and CDR2 YYNGEE. In nucleotides, the CDR3 is TGTGCCAGCAGCGTAGGGTTAGGGGAAGGCTACACCTTC. Amino acids: CASSVGLGEGYTF.

The chain carries TRBV10-3 and TRBJ1-2; D gene uncertain. The CDR3 runs to 13 residues. V gave up 0 bases and J gave up 2 bases, with 4 bases separating them. Germline V gene lookup returns CDR1 ENHRY and CDR2 SYGVKD. Here the CDR3 reads CAISESSNYGYTF. Here the CDR3 DNA reads TGTGCCATCAGTGAGTCTTCGAACTATGGCTACACCTTC.

The chain combines TRBV30 with TRBJ2-1, with D perhaps TRBD2 (6 bases). CDR1 GTSNPN and CDR2 SVGIG come from the germline V gene (reference sequence). V dropped 2 bases and J dropped 2 bases, with 7 bases sitting between them. The CDR3 extends over 13 amino acids. CDR3 loop: CAWSLAAYNEQFF. DNA for the CDR3: TGTGCCTGGAGTTTAGCGGCCTACAATGAGCAGTTCTTC.

The rearrangement uses TRBV14 and TRBJ1-2; 11 nucleotides line up with TRBD1. The CDR3 is 18 residues long. Looked up from germline, CDR1 is SGHDN and CDR2 is FVKESK. The J segment lost 1 base and the V segment lost 4 bases, leaving 11 bases of the junction unmatched. CDR3 sequence reads: CASSLLGDRGSNNYGYTF. As DNA, the CDR3 is TGTGCCAGCAGCCTGCTCGGGGACAGGGGGAGCAATAACTATGGCTACACCTTC.

The CDR3 here is CASSVVAGANGEQYF. CDR3 DNA: TGTGCCAGCAGCGTAGTGGCGGGAGCAAATGGCGAGCAGTACTTC. This chain joins TRBV9 and TRBJ2-7; 7 bases are shared with TRBD2. CDR1 and CDR2 (germline): SGDLS, YYNGEE. Trimming cost V 0 bases and J 6 bases; bases outside gene matches: 9. The CDR3 length is 15 residues.

V is TRBV7-9 and J is TRBJ2-1, with 7 bases matching TRBD2. In germline, CDR1 is SEHNR, CDR2 FQNEAQ (reference sequence). V lost 7 bases and J lost 0; bases outside the gene matches: 12. This CDR3 has 17 residues. This chain's CDR3 is CASTRGSGPLSYNEQFF. In DNA, the CDR3 is TGTGCCAGCACCCGGGGTAGCGGGCCCCTCTCCTACAATGAGCAGTTCTTC.